This T cell receptor (beta chain) was identified in a study of T cell responses to AZD1222 COVID-19 vaccine. Overall study context: Second-dose intervals of approximately 4 or approximately 12 weeks were pooled.

Remarks on this clone: Its specificity is unknown.

The CDR3 is 17 residues long. The germline CDR1 and CDR2 sequences are MGHRA and YSYEKL. The ends lost 1 base at V and 1 base at J; junction bases unmatched: 8. General study results and limits: Donors skewed white British and female; clonal diversity was possibly underestimated. Seropositive status at baseline applied to only five to seven AZD1222 recipients. Regions 160-218 and 743-854 dominated among vaccine-associated CD4 TCRs spanning spike.

Only in-frame clones appear in the TCRdb table, and some are missing; sequencing was by immunoSEQ multiplex PCR. The repertoire holds around 140,000 clones, with nearly 95% as singletons. The sequencing used peripheral blood, collected on day 0 of AZD1222 vaccination. The chain recombines TRBV4-1 with TRBJ2-3; 7 bases fit TRBD2. The receptor comes from an adult in good health. The CDR3 loop is CASSQGLADGGTDTQYF. In DNA, the CDR3 is TGCGCCAGCAGCCAAGGTCTAGCGGACGGGGGCACAGATACGCAGTATTTT.